This TCR beta chain was sequenced during a study of shared clonotypes between healthy human individuals. Study observations and caveats: Few donors restricted represented genetic and exposure-history diversity.

V lost 0 bases to trimming and J lost 3 bases; unmatched junction nucleotides: 4. Germline V CDR1 and CDR2: MNHEY, SVGAGI. The CDR3 totals 16 residues. For this clone: The target antigen is unknown.

Once extracted for a subset, genomic DNA was divided evenly among several immunoSEQ plates. The protocol was immunoSEQ multiplex PCR, while the TCRdb copy is restricted to in-frame clones and leaves out a portion. The repertoire has 85,000 to 100,000 clones, 68% of them found once; the top ten carry approximately 53%. This receptor was obtained from a man under 40 in good health. The chain recombines TRBV6-5 with TRBJ2-1; 8 bases agree with TRBD2. The sequenced material came from memory CD8+ T cells sorted from blood. Regarding subset: CD45RO+ cells pooled with CCR7-negative TemRA cells. As DNA, the CDR3 is TGTGCCAGCAGTTACTCACGGGAGGGCCTCTACAATGAGCAGTTCTTC. The encoded protein is CASSYSREGLYNEQFF.